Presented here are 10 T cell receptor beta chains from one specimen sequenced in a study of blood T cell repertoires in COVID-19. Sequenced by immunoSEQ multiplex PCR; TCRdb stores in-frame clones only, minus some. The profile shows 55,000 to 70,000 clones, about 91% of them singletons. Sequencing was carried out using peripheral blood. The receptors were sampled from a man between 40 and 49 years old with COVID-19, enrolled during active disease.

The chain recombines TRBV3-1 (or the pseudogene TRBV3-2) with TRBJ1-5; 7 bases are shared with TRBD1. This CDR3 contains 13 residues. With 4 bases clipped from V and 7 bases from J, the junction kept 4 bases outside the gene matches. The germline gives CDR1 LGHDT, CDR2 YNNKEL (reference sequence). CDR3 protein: CASSRQGEQPQHF. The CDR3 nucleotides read TGTGCCAGCAGCCGACAGGGTGAACAGCCCCAGCATTTT.

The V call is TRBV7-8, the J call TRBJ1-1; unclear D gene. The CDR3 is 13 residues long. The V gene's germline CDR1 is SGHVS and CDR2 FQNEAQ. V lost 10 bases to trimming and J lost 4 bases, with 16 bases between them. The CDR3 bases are TGTGCCATACGGACGCCGGGAGGCACTGAAGCTTTCTTT. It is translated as CAIRTPGGTEAFF.

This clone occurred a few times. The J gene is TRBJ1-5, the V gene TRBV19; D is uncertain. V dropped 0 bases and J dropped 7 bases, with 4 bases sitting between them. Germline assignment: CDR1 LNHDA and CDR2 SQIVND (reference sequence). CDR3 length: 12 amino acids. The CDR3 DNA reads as TGTGCCAGTAGTATAGATCAACAGCCCCAGCATTTT. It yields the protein CASSIDQQPQHF.

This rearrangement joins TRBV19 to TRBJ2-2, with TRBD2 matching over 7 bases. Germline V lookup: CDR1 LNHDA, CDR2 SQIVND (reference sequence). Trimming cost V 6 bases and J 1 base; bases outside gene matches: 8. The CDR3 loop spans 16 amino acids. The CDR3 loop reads CASSWGGSKNTGELFF. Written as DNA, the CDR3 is TGTGCCAGTAGCTGGGGAGGGAGTAAGAACACCGGGGAGCTGTTTTTT.

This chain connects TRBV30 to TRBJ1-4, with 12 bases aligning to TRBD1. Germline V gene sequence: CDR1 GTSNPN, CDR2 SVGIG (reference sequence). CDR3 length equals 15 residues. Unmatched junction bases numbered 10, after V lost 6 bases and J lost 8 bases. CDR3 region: CACDPPGTGGEKLFF. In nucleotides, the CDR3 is TGTGCCTGTGACCCCCCCGGGACAGGGGGCGAAAAACTGTTTTTT.

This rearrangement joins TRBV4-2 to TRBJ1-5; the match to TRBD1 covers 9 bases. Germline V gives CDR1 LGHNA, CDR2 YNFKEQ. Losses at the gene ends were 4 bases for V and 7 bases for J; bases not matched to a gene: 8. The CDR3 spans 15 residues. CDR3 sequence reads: CASSRETGGRQPQHF. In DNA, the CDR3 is TGTGCCAGCAGCCGAGAAACAGGGGGCAGGCAGCCCCAGCATTTT.

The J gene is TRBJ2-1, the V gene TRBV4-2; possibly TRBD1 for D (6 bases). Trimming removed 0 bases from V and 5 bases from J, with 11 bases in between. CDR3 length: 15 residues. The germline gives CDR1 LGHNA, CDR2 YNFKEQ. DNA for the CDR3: TGTGCCAGCAGCCAAGATGGGGGCTTGAACAATGAGCAGTTCTTC. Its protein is CASSQDGGLNNEQFF.

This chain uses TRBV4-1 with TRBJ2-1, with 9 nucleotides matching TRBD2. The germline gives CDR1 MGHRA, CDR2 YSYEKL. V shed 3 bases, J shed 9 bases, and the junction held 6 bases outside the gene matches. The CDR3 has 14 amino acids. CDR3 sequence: CASSHEGLAGEQFF. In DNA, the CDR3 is TGCGCCAGCAGCCATGAGGGACTAGCAGGTGAGCAGTTCTTC.

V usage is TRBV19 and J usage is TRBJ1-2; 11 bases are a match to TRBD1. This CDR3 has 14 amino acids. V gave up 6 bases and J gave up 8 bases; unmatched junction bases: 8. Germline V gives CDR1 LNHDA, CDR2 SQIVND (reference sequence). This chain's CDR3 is CASSPGQGEGGYTF. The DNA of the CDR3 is TGTGCCAGTAGCCCGGGACAGGGGGAAGGCGGCTACACCTTC.

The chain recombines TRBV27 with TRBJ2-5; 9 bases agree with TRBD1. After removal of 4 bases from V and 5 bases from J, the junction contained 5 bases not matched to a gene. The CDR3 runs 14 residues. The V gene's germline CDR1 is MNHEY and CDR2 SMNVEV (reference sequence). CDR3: CASSSGQGVETQYF. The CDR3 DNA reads TGTGCCAGCAGTTCGGGACAGGGTGTTGAGACCCAGTACTTC.